The 5 T cell receptor beta chains given below trace back to one sample, sequenced in a study of T cells in Graves' hyperthyroidism and ophthalmopathy. There were TCR beta CDR3 regions amplified from RNA transcripts. The HTBI primer set was used in a first-round RT-PCR of the TCR CDR3. TCRdb passed the multiplex PCR reads through MiXCR, listing each CDR3 protein once. The repertoire includes over 700,000 distinct CDR3 sequences, over 35% of them detected once, and around 29% sits in the top ten. The sequenced sample was blood. The receptors come from a woman in her thirties or forties with Graves' hyperthyroidism.

There are many counts of this clonotype. The CDR3, as DNA: TGTGCCAGCAGCCGCCTCAGGGCCTCGTGGATGAACACTGAAGCTTTCTTT. Residues: CASSRLRASWMNTEAFF. The chain combines TRBV7-9 with TRBJ1-1; D may be TRBD1 (5 bases). Trimming took off 5 bases at V and 0 bases at J, with 19 bases between the two ends. CDR1 is SEHNR, CDR2 FQNEAQ, per germline (reference sequence). CDR3 size: 17 residues.

This clonotype showed up just a few times. This chain connects TRBV20-1 to TRBJ1-2, with 8 bases matching TRBD1. CDR3 size: 14 residues. V trimming: 4 bases; J trimming: 5 bases; junction bases outside the gene matches: 9. Per the germline V gene, CDR1 is DFQATT and CDR2 is SNEGSKA (reference sequence). The CDR3 bases are TGCAGTGCTATCCGGACAGGGACGGAATATGGCTACACCTTC. Translated, it gives CSAIRTGTEYGYTF.

Comment on this clonotype: A much larger clone differs by one base, so this may be a read error. The CDR3 does not end in the conserved phenylalanine or tryptophan, so this is likely a read error. The V call is TRBV5-6, the J call TRBJ1-1; D is uncertain. The germline V gene has CDR1 SGHDT and CDR2 YYEEEE. V lost 4 bases and J 3 bases, leaving 10 bases between the germline ends. The CDR3 length is 13 residues. The CDR3 protein is CASSPSPDTEAFL. CDR3 nucleotide sequence: TGTGCCAGCAGCCCTTCCCCGGACACTGAAGCTTTCCTT.

This clonotype was picked up a small number of times. The chain employs TRBV12-3 or TRBV12-4 and TRBJ1-5; 7 bases match TRBD1. J was trimmed by 0 bases and V by 2 bases; bases with no gene match: 7. The CDR3 extends over 17 amino acids. This CDR3 is CASSLRTGTDSNQPQHF. For the CDR3, the DNA is TGTGCCAGCAGTTTAAGGACCGGGACAGATAGCAATCAGCCCCAGCATTTT.

CDR3 protein: CASSLSLEGRAFF. CDR3 sequence (DNA): TGCGCCAGCAGCTTGTCCCTTGAGGGCAGGGCTTTCTTT. The gene calls are TRBV5-1 and TRBJ1-1; D not certain. The CDR3 is 13 amino acids. V gave up 1 base and J gave up 11 bases, with 15 bases separating them. Per the germline V gene, CDR1 is SGHRS and CDR2 is YFSETQ.